Included here is one T cell receptor (beta chain) sequence, with context. Its target is not known. Each PCR replicate run on unsorted PBMC took in approximately 300 ng DNA, around 30,000 T cell genomes. Repertoires were generated with immunoSEQ multiplex PCR, while TCRdb's copy carries only in-frame clones and drops some. This table holds some 510,000 clones, approximately 85% found once. The CDR3 sequence is 19 residues long. Germline assignment: CDR1 MGHRA and CDR2 YSYEKL. Germline trimming cut 0 bases from V and 10 bases from J; bases unmatched to any gene: 17. These data come from a study of shared clonotypes between healthy human individuals. Study outcomes and limitations: The small donor group covered limited genetic and exposure diversity. An effect of sequencing depth on clonotype sharing among donors was expected.

The sample consisted of PBMCs. The chain employs TRBV4-1 and TRBJ2-5, with 13 nucleotides matching TRBD2. This TCR was recovered from a woman aged 40-49 years in good health. Some clones in this sample may be carry-over from other donors' samples. This CDR3 is CASSQDSGLAGVGSLVQYF. Written as DNA, the CDR3 is TGCGCCAGCAGCCAAGATAGCGGACTAGCGGGAGTTGGTAGTTTGGTCCAGTACTTC.